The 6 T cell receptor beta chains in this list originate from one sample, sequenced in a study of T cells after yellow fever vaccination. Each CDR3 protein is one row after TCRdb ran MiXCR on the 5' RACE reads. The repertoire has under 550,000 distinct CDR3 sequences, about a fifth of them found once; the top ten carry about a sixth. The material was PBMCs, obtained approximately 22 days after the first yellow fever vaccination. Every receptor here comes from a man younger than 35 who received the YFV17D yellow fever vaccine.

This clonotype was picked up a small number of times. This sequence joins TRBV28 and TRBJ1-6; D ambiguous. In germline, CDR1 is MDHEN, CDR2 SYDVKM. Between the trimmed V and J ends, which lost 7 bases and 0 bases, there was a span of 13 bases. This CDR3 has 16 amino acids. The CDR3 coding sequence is TGTGCCAGCAACCTCGGTGGGAGCTCCTATAATTCACCCCTCCACTTT. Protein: CASNLGGSSYNSPLHF.

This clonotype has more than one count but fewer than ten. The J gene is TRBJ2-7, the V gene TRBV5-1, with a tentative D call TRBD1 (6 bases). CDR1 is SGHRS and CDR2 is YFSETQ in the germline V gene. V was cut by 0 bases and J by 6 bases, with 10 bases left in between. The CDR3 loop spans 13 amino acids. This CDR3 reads CASSLETGVEQYF. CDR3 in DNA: TGCGCCAGCAGCTTGGAGACAGGCGTCGAGCAGTACTTC.

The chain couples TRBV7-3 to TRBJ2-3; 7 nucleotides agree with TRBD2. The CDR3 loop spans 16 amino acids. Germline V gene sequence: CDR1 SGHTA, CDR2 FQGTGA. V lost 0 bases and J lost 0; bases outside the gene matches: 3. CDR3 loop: CASSLTAGESTDTQYF. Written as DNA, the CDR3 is TGTGCCAGCAGCTTAACGGCGGGGGAGAGCACAGATACGCAGTATTTT.

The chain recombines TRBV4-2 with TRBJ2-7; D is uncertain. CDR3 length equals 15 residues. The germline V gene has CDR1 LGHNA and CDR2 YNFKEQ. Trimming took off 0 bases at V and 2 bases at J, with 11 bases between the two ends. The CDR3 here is CASSQDTGLPYEQYF. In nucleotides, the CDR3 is TGTGCCAGCAGCCAAGATACGGGCCTCCCCTACGAGCAGTACTTC.

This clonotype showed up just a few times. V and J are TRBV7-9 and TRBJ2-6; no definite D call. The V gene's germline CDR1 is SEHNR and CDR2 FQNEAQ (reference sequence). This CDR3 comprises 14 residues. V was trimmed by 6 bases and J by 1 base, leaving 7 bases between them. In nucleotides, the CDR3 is TGTGCCAGCAGTATCAATTCTGGGGCCAACGTCCTGACTTTC. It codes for CASSINSGANVLTF.

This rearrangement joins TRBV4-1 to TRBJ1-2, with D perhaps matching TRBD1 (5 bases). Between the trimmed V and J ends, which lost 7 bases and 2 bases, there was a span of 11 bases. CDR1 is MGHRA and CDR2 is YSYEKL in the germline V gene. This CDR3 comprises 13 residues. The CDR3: CASTGHQNYGYTF. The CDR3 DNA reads TGCGCCAGCACAGGACACCAGAACTATGGCTACACCTTC.